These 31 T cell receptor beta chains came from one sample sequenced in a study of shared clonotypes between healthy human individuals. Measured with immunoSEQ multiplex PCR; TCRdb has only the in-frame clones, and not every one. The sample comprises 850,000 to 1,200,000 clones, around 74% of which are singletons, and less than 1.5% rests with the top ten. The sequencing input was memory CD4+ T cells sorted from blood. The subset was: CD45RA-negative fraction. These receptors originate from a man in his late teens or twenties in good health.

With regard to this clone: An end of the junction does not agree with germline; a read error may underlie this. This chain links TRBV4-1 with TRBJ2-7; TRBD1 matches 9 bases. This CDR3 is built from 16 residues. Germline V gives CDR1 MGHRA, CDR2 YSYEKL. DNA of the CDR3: TGCGCCAGCAGCCAAGAGGGGACAGGGTACTCCTCCGAGCAGTACTTC. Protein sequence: CASSQEGTGYSSEQYF.

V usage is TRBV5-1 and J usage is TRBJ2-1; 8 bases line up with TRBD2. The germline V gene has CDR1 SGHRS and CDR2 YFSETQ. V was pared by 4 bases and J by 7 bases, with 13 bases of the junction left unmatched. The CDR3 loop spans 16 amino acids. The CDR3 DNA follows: TGCGCCAGCAGCCGAGTAGCGGGAACGTATTCAAATGAGCAGTTCTTC. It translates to CASSRVAGTYSNEQFF.

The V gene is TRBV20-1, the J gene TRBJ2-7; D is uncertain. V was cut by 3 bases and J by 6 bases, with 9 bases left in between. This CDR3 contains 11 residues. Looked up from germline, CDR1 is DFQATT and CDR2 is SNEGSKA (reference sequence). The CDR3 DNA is TGCAGTGCTAGTTTCTCGGGCGAGCAGTACTTC. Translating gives CSASFSGEQYF.

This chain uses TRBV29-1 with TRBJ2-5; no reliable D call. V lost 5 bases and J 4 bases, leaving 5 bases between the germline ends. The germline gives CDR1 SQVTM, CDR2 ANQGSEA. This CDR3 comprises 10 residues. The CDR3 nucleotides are TGCAGCGTTTCTGTAGAGACCCAGTACTTC. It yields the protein CSVSVETQYF.

CDR3 loop: CASSSETRALLSNEQFF. The CDR3 region has the DNA TGTGCCAGCAGCTCCGAGACAAGGGCACTACTGTCCAATGAGCAGTTCTTC. The V call is TRBV11-2, the J call TRBJ2-1; no definite D call. This CDR3 is built from 17 residues. V lost 4 bases, J lost 6 bases, and 22 bases lay in between. Germline CDR1 reads SGHAT; CDR2 reads FQNNGV.

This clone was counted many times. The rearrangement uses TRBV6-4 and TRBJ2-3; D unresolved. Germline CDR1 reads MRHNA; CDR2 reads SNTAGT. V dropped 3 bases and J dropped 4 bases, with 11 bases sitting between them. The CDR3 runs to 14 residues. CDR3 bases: TGTGCCAGCAGTGATGGATACGCCGCAGATACGCAGTATTTT. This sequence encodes CASSDGYAADTQYF.

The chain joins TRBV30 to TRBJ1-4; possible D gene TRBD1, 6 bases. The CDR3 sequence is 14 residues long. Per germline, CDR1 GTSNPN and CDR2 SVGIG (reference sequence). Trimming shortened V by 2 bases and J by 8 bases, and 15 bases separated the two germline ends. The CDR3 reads CAWSYDGGREKLFF. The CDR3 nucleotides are TGTGCCTGGAGTTATGACGGGGGGCGGGAAAAACTGTTTTTT.

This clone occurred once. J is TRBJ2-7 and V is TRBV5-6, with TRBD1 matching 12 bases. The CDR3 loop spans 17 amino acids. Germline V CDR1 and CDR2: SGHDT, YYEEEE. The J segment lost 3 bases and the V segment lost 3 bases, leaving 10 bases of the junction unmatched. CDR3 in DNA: TGTGCCAGCAGCTGGGGGACAGGGGGCTCTAGGGACTACGAGCAGTACTTC. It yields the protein CASSWGTGGSRDYEQYF.

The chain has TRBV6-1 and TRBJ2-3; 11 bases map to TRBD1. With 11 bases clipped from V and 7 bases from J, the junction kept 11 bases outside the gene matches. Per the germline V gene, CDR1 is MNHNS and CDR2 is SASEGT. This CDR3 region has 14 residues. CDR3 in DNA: TGTGCCGGGAAGCGGACAGGGGGCGAGAATACGCAGTATTTT. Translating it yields CAGKRTGGENTQYF.

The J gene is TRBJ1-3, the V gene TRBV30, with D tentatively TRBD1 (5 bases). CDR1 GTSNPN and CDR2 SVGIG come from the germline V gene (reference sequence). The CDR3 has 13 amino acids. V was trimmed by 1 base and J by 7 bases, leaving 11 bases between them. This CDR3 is CAWSGIRVNTIYF. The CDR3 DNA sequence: TGTGCCTGGAGTGGAATCAGGGTGAACACCATATATTTT.

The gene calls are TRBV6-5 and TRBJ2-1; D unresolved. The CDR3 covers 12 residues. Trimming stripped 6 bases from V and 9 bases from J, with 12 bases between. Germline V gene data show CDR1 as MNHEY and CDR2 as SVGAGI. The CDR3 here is CASRRTTSEQFF. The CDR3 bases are TGTGCCAGCAGACGGACCACCAGTGAGCAGTTCTTC.

The CDR3 sequence: CATQTGVYGYTF. As DNA, the CDR3 is TGTGCCACCCAGACAGGGGTGTATGGCTACACCTTC. The chain employs TRBV10-3 and TRBJ1-2, with 8 bases aligning to TRBD1. Germline lookup yields CDR1 ENHRY and CDR2 SYGVKD. The CDR3 sequence is 12 residues long. Germline trimming cut 10 bases from V and 5 bases from J; bases unmatched to any gene: 6.

The CDR3 DNA follows: TGCAGCGTTGGGGTGTCGGGAGAGACCCAGTACTTC. Translating it yields CSVGVSGETQYF. The J gene is TRBJ2-5, the V gene TRBV29-1; D not certain. The CDR3 spans 12 residues. Germline V CDR1 and CDR2: SQVTM, ANQGSEA. Trimming removed 4 bases from V and 4 bases from J, with 10 bases in between.

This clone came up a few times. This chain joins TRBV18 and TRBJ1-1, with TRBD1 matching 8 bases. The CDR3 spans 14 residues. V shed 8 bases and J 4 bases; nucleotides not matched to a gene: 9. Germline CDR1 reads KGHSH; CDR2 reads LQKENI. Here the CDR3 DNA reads TGTGCCAGCAAGGGACAGGCACAAGGCACTGAAGCTTTCTTT. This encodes CASKGQAQGTEAFF.

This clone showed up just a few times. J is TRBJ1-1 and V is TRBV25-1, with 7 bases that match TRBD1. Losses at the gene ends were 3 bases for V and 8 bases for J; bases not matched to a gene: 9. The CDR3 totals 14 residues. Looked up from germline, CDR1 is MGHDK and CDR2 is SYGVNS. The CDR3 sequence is CASSDRQGSAEAFF. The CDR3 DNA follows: TGTGCCAGCAGTGACCGACAGGGATCCGCGGAAGCTTTCTTT.

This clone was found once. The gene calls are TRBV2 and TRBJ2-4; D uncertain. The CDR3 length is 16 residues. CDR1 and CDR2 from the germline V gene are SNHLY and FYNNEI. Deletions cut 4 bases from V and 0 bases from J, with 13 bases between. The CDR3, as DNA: TGTGCCAGCAGTGGGTCCACCTCTCTAGCCAAAAACATTCAGTACTTC. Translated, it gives CASSGSTSLAKNIQYF.

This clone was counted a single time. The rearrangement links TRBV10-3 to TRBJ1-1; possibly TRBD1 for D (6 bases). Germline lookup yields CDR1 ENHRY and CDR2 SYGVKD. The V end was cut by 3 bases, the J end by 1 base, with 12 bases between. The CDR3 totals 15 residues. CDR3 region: CAISERDITNTEAFF. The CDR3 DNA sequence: TGTGCCATCAGTGAAAGGGACATAACGAACACTGAAGCTTTCTTT.

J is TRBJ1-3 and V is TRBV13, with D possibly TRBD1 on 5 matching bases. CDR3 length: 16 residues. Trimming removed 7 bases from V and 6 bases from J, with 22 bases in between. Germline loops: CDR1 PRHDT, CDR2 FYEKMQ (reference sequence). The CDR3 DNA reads TGTGCCAGCACCCAGATTAGTTGGGGGATATCAAACACCATATATTTT. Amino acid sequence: CASTQISWGISNTIYF. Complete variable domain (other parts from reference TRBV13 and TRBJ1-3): AAGVIQSPRHLIKEKRETATLKCYPIPRHDTVYWYQQGPGQDPQFLISFYEKMQSDKGSIPDRFSAQQFSDYHSELNMSSLELGDSALYFCASTQISWGISNTIYFGEGSWLTVV.

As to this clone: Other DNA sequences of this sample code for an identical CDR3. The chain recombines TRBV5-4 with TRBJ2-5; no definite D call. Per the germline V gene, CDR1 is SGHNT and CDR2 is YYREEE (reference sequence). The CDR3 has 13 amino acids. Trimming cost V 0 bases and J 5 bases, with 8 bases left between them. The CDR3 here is CASSLDRKETQYF. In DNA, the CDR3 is TGTGCCAGCAGCTTGGACAGAAAGGAGACCCAGTACTTC.

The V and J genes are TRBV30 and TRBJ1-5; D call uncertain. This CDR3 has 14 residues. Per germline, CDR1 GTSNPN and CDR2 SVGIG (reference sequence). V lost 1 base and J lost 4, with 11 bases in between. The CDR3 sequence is CAWSAAGVNQPQHF. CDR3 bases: TGTGCCTGGAGTGCAGCAGGAGTAAATCAGCCCCAGCATTTT.

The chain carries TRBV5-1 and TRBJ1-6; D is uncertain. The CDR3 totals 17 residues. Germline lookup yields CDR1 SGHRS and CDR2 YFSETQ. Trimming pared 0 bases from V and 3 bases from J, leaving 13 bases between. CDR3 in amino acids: CASSLVSQMFYNSPLHF. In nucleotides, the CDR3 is TGCGCCAGCAGCTTGGTAAGCCAGATGTTCTATAATTCACCCCTCCACTTT.

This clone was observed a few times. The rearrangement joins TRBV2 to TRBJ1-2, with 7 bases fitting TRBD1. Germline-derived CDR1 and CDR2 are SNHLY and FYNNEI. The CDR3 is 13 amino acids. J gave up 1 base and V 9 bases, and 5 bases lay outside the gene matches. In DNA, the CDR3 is TGTGCCAGTCTCCGGGACAGTAACTATGGCTACACCTTC. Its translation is CASLRDSNYGYTF.

DNA of the CDR3: TGTGCCAGCAGCTTAGCCGGGGCTAGCGGGAGTAGCCATGAGCAGTTCTTC. Translation gives CASSLAGASGSSHEQFF. The V gene is TRBV7-2, the J gene TRBJ2-1; 10 nucleotides line up with TRBD2. Germline CDR1 reads SGHTA; CDR2 reads FQGNSA. This CDR3 is built from 17 residues. J was trimmed by 8 bases and V by 0 bases; bases with no gene match: 10. Variable domain in full (rest from reference TRBV7-2 and TRBJ2-1): GAGVSQSPSNKVTEKGKDVELRCDPISGHTALYWYRQSLGQGLEFLIYFQGNSAPDKSGLPSDRFSAERTGGSVSTLTIQRTQQEDSAVYLCASSLAGASGSSHEQFFGPGTRLTVL.

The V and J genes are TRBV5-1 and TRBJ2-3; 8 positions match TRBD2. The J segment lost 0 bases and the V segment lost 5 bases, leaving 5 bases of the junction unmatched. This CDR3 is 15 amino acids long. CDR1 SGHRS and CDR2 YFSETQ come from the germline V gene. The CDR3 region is CASRIAGKSTDTQYF. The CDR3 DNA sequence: TGCGCCAGCAGAATAGCGGGGAAAAGCACAGATACGCAGTATTTT.

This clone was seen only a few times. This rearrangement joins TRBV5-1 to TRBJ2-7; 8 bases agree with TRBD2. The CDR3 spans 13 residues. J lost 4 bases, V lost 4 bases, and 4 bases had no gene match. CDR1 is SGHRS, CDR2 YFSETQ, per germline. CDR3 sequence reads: CASSPGGRYEQYF. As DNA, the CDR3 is TGCGCCAGCAGCCCGGGGGGGAGGTACGAGCAGTACTTC.

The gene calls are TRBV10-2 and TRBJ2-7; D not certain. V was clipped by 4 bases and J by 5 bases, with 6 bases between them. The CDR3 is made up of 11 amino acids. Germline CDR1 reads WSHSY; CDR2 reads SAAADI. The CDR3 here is CASSVSNEQYF. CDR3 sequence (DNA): TGCGCCAGCAGTGTGTCGAACGAGCAGTACTTC.

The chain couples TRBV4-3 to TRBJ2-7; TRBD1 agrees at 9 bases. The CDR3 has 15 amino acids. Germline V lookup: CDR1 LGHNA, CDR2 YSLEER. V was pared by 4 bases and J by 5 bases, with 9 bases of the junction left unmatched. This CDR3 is CASSRQGGQGDEQYF. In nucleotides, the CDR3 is TGCGCCAGCAGCCGCCAAGGGGGACAGGGTGACGAGCAGTACTTC.

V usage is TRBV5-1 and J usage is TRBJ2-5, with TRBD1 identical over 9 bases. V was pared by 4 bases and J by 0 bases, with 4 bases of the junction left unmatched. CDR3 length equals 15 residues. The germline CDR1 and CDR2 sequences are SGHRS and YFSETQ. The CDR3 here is CASSPGQGNQETQYF. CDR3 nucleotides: TGCGCCAGCAGCCCGGGACAGGGCAACCAAGAGACCCAGTACTTC.

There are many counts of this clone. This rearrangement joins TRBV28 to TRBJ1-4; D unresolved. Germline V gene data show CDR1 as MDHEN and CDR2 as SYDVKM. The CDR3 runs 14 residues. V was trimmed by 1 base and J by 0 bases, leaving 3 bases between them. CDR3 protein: CASSLSATNEKLFF. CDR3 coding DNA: TGTGCCAGCAGTTTATCCGCAACTAATGAAAAACTGTTTTTT.

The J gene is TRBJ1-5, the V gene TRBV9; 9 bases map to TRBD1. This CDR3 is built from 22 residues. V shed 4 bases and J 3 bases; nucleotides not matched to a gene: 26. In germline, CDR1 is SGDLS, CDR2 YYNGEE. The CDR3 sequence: CASSTRNIRDREVAGSNQPQHF. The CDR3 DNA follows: TGTGCCAGCAGCACACGGAATATTCGGGACAGGGAAGTGGCCGGGTCCAATCAGCCCCAGCATTTT.

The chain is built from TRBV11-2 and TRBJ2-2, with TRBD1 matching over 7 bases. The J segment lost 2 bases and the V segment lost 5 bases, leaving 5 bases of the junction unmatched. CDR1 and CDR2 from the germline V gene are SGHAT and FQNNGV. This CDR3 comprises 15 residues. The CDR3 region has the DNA TGTGCCAGCAGCCCCAACAGGGGAAACACCGGGGAGCTGTTTTTT. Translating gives CASSPNRGNTGELFF.